The clone carrying this T cell receptor beta chain was picked up one time. This sample stems from a study of shared clonotypes between healthy human individuals. For every subset, genomic DNA was evenly distributed across several immunoSEQ plates. Per the authors' pipeline: Filtering differed because ImmunoSEQ produced junction-only sequences that carried no quality scores. Produced via immunoSEQ multiplex PCR; TCRdb's table is partial and in-frame only. V, J and clone size were drawn from that table, and D and trimming were deduced from the DNA. The table shows more than 450,000 clones, with 79% occurring only once. Germline V gives CDR1 MNHEY, CDR2 SMNVEV (reference sequence). The V gene lost 4 bases and the J gene lost 4 bases, with 8 bases spanning the gap. The CDR3 length is 13 residues.

V usage is TRBV27 and J usage is TRBJ2-1; no firm D call. Sequenced: PBMCs. The source of this sequence is a middle-aged woman in good health. Some clones in this sample may be carry-over from other donors' samples. The CDR3 region is CASSSPPYNEQFF. The CDR3 DNA reads TGTGCCAGCAGTTCACCCCCGTACAATGAGCAGTTCTTC.